These T cell receptor beta chains were read from a single sample in a study of preoperative IRX-2 immunotherapy in early breast cancer. The assay was immunoSEQ multiplex PCR, and TCRdb's table has in-frame clones only and misses some. The sample holds tens of thousands of clones, 75% to 85% seen once. Sequencing was performed on lymph node tissue, taken after IRX-2 immunotherapy. The receptors here all came from a human donor with breast cancer. Each CDR3 is given with its conserved first and last residue. Fields, in order: D gene, J gene, V gene, clone size, CDR3 length, CDR3 protein, CDR3 DNA. The D gene is left open where the match is weak. The size entry is marked missing in some rows and otherwise reads once, few, many or a size class.

d_gene: .; j_gene: TRBJ2-3; v_gene: TRBV6-8; abundance: .; len: 14; CDR3aa: CASRETHLPDTQYF; CDR3nt: TGTGCCAGCAGGGAGACACACCTCCCAGATACGCAGTATTTT
d_gene: .; j_gene: TRBJ2-5; v_gene: TRBV6-8; abundance: .; len: 13; CDR3aa: CASSRTFQETQYF; CDR3nt: TGTGCCAGCAGCCGGACTTTTCAAGAGACCCAGTACTTC
d_gene: .; j_gene: TRBJ1-5; v_gene: TRBV19; abundance: .; len: 18; CDR3aa: CASRNRLTRTASNQPQHF; CDR3nt: TGTGCCAGTAGGAATCGATTAACCCGGACAGCTAGCAATCAGCCCCAGCATTTT
d_gene: .; j_gene: TRBJ1-1; v_gene: TRBV30; abundance: .; len: 12; CDR3aa: CAWSIFGLSAFF; CDR3nt: TGTGCCTGGAGTATCTTCGGGCTGTCAGCTTTCTTT
d_gene: .; j_gene: TRBJ2-3; v_gene: TRBV10-3; abundance: .; len: 15; CDR3aa: CASALQSMVWDTQYF; CDR3nt: TGTGCCAGCGCTCTCCAGTCGATGGTTTGGGATACGCAGTATTTT
d_gene: TRBD2; j_gene: TRBJ2-5; v_gene: TRBV15; abundance: .; len: 15; CDR3aa: CATSSGGSGVETQYF; CDR3nt: TGTGCCACCAGCTCCGGTGGTAGCGGGGTAGAGACCCAGTACTTC
d_gene: .; j_gene: TRBJ1-4; v_gene: TRBV19; abundance: .; len: 13; CDR3aa: CASSRHSNEKLFF; CDR3nt: TGTGCCAGTAGTCGTCACAGTAATGAAAAACTGTTTTTT
d_gene: TRBD1; j_gene: TRBJ1-4; v_gene: TRBV11-3; abundance: once; len: 15; CDR3aa: CASSLNQGVGEKLFF; CDR3nt: TGTGCCAGCAGCTTGAACCAGGGGGTTGGTGAAAAACTGTTTTTT
d_gene: .; j_gene: TRBJ2-4; v_gene: TRBV10-2; abundance: few; len: 13; CDR3aa: CASSVVSLNIQYF; CDR3nt: TGCGCCAGCAGTGTAGTTTCGTTAAACATTCAGTACTTC
d_gene: .; j_gene: TRBJ1-5; v_gene: TRBV6-8; abundance: .; len: 14; CDR3aa: CATGFGGGNQPQHF; CDR3nt: TGTGCCACCGGATTTGGGGGTGGCAATCAGCCCCAGCATTTT
d_gene: .; j_gene: TRBJ2-6; v_gene: TRBV6-9; abundance: .; len: 14; CDR3aa: CASSYGLGANVLTF; CDR3nt: TGTGCCAGCAGTTACGGTCTTGGGGCCAACGTCCTGACTTTC
d_gene: .; j_gene: TRBJ2-2; v_gene: TRBV5-1; abundance: .; len: 15; CDR3aa: CASSLVPPNTGELFF; CDR3nt: TGCGCCAGCAGCTTGGTTCCGCCGAACACCGGGGAGCTGTTTTTT
d_gene: .; j_gene: TRBJ2-4; v_gene: TRBV19; abundance: .; len: 13; CDR3aa: CASNPGPQNIQYF; CDR3nt: TGTGCCAGTAATCCAGGGCCACAAAACATTCAGTACTTC
d_gene: .; j_gene: TRBJ1-6; v_gene: TRBV30; abundance: .; len: 14; CDR3aa: CASAMSSYNSPLHF; CDR3nt: TGTGCCTCCGCCATGAGCTCCTATAATTCACCCCTCCACTTT
d_gene: TRBD1; j_gene: TRBJ1-5; v_gene: TRBV7-7; abundance: once; len: 16; CDR3aa: CASSRQGNNRNQPQHF; CDR3nt: TGTGCCAGCAGCAGACAGGGTAATAATCGCAATCAGCCCCAGCATTTT
d_gene: .; j_gene: TRBJ2-1; v_gene: TRBV19; abundance: .; len: 16; CDR3aa: CASSKAGDSGPNEQFF; CDR3nt: TGTGCCAGTAGTAAGGCTGGGGACTCGGGCCCCAATGAGCAGTTCTTC
d_gene: TRBD1; j_gene: TRBJ1-2; v_gene: TRBV7-8; abundance: .; len: 16; CDR3aa: CASSSLGQATNYGYTF; CDR3nt: TGTGCCAGCAGCTCCTTGGGACAGGCCACTAACTATGGCTACACCTTC
d_gene: .; j_gene: TRBJ2-5; v_gene: TRBV22-1; abundance: once; len: 15; CDR3aa: CASKAGSGGQETQYF; CDR3nt: TGTGCCAGCAAAGCTGGTAGCGGGGGGCAAGAGACCCAGTACTTC
d_gene: .; j_gene: TRBJ1-2; v_gene: TRBV11-3; abundance: .; len: 15; CDR3aa: CASSLMGGAPYGYTF; CDR3nt: TGTGCCAGCAGCTTAATGGGGGGCGCTCCCTATGGCTACACCTTC
d_gene: TRBD2; j_gene: TRBJ2-1; v_gene: TRBV11-3; abundance: .; len: 15; CDR3aa: CASSIPGLGVDEQFF; CDR3nt: TGTGCCAGCAGCATCCCGGGACTAGGGGTCGATGAGCAGTTCTTC
d_gene: .; j_gene: TRBJ1-5; v_gene: TRBV29-1; abundance: .; len: 12; CDR3aa: CSVEDPGQPQHF; CDR3nt: TGCAGCGTTGAAGATCCTGGTCAGCCCCAGCATTTT
d_gene: .; j_gene: TRBJ1-6; v_gene: TRBV28; abundance: .; len: 14; CDR3aa: CASSLYPSDSPLHF; CDR3nt: TGTGCCAGCAGTTTATATCCAAGTGATTCACCCCTCCACTTT
d_gene: .; j_gene: TRBJ1-1; v_gene: TRBV6-8; abundance: few; len: 16; CDR3aa: CASKSGRDSLNTEAFF; CDR3nt: TGTGCCAGCAAATCGGGACGGGATAGTTTGAACACTGAAGCTTTCTTT
d_gene: TRBD1; j_gene: TRBJ1-1; v_gene: TRBV19; abundance: few; len: 17; CDR3aa: CASSTSGTGGSYTEAFF; CDR3nt: TGTGCCAGTAGTACGTCCGGGACAGGGGGCTCGTACACTGAAGCTTTCTTT
d_gene: .; j_gene: TRBJ1-2; v_gene: TRBV18; abundance: once; len: 16; CDR3aa: CASSPMGGRANYGYTF; CDR3nt: TGTGCCAGCTCACCAATGGGGGGAAGAGCTAACTATGGCTACACCTTC
d_gene: TRBD2; j_gene: TRBJ2-5; v_gene: TRBV5-1; abundance: once; len: 15; CDR3aa: CASSSLTSGVETQYF; CDR3nt: TGCGCCAGCAGCTCTCTGACTAGCGGGGTTGAGACCCAGTACTTC
d_gene: TRBD1; j_gene: TRBJ1-6; v_gene: TRBV18; abundance: .; len: 16; CDR3aa: CASSPTEGARNSPLHF; CDR3nt: TGTGCCAGCTCACCGACTGAGGGGGCAAGGAATTCACCCCTCCACTTT